In its sample, the clone carrying this TCR beta chain was seen once. TCRdb's copy holds only in-frame clones and misses some; the assay was immunoSEQ multiplex PCR. The data contain more than 200,000 clones, roughly three quarters of them singletons. There are 16 residues in the CDR3. Losses at the gene ends were 4 bases for V and 2 bases for J; bases not matched to a gene: 3. Germline V gene data show CDR1 as MNHEY and CDR2 as SVGAGI. This sample stems from a study of blood T cell repertoires in COVID-19. Sequencing was done on a sample of peripheral blood. V gene TRBV6-5 combines with J gene TRBJ2-1, with 12 nucleotides matching TRBD2. The receptor comes from a woman in her thirties or forties with active or convalescent COVID-19. The CDR3 here is CASSSTSGGPYNEQFF. The CDR3 coding sequence is TGTGCCAGCAGTTCGACTAGCGGGGGCCCCTACAATGAGCAGTTCTTC.